Following are 7 T cell receptor beta chains from one sample sequenced in a study of human T cells and chemical hapten exposure. MiXCR was run by TCRdb on the RACE reads, yielding one entry per CDR3 protein. The sample contains 95,000 to 150,000 distinct CDR3 sequences, around an eighth of which appear only once. Sample time point: pre-sensitization, week 0. Regarding treatment: therapeutic diphenylcyclopropenone sensitization with weekly scalp DPC. The source was whole blood, collected in connection with sensitization to the hapten diphenylcyclopropenone (DPC). Receptor source: a woman aged 18-29 years with alopecia areata. Some clones in this sample may be carry-over from other donors' samples.

This clonotype was picked up a small number of times. The chain combines TRBV4-3 with TRBJ2-4; D is undetermined. The CDR3 has 15 amino acids. The V gene lost 0 bases and the J gene lost 3 bases, with 9 bases spanning the gap. Germline values: CDR1 LGHNA, CDR2 YSLEER. CDR3 residues: CASSQDSNYKNIQYF. Here the CDR3 DNA reads TGCGCCAGCAGCCAAGATAGCAATTACAAAAACATTCAGTACTTC.

This clonotype was found a few times. The rearrangement links TRBV13 to TRBJ2-1; a weak D match, TRBD1 (5 bases). V was trimmed by 6 bases and J by 7 bases, leaving 10 bases between them. The CDR3 runs 12 residues. CDR1 is PRHDT and CDR2 is FYEKMQ in the germline V gene (reference sequence). CDR3: CASSFGQNEQFF. DNA of the CDR3: TGTGCCAGCAGTTTTGGACAAAATGAGCAGTTCTTC.

The gene calls are TRBV20-1 and TRBJ2-3; D unclear. V was clipped by 2 bases and J by 2 bases, with 5 bases between them. Per the germline V gene, CDR1 is DFQATT and CDR2 is SNEGSKA (reference sequence). There are 12 residues in the CDR3. CDR3 loop: CSARPDTDTQYF. In DNA form, the CDR3 reads TGCAGTGCTAGACCGGACACAGATACGCAGTATTTT.

This clonotype was seen many times. The V call is TRBV5-1, the J call TRBJ2-2; the D call may be TRBD1 or TRBD2 (7 bases each). V was trimmed by 3 bases and J by 9 bases, leaving 15 bases between them. The CDR3 covers 14 residues. Germline values: CDR1 SGHRS, CDR2 YFSETQ. The CDR3 DNA reads as TGCGCCAGCAGCTCCAGGGAGGGGGCCAGGGAGCTGTTTTTT. Translated: CASSSREGARELFF.

The CDR3 DNA reads TGCAGTGCCGGAATGGGACAGGGCTACACTGAAGCTTTCTTT. Residues: CSAGMGQGYTEAFF. The rearrangement joins TRBV20-1 to TRBJ1-1, with 9 bases fitting TRBD1. V was pared by 6 bases and J by 3 bases, with 8 bases of the junction left unmatched. CDR3 size: 14 residues. In germline, CDR1 is DFQATT, CDR2 SNEGSKA (reference sequence).

The chain employs TRBV29-1 and TRBJ2-1, with TRBD1 identical over 7 bases. This CDR3 is built from 16 residues. V shed 0 bases, J shed 7 bases, and the junction held 12 bases outside the gene matches. Germline CDR1 is SQVTM and CDR2 is ANQGSEA. The CDR3 DNA is TGCAGCGTTGAAGAGATGGGCAGGGGGATTAGAAATGAGCAGTTCTTC. Protein sequence: CSVEEMGRGIRNEQFF.

This clonotype was recorded many times. This chain joins TRBV18 and TRBJ2-1, with D unclear. The germline CDR1 and CDR2 sequences are KGHSH and LQKENI. The CDR3 covers 15 residues. V lost 3 bases, J lost 7 bases, and 16 bases lay in between. CDR3 protein: CASSPLATGQNEQFF. The CDR3 DNA reads as TGTGCCAGCTCACCGTTGGCGACTGGGCAAAATGAGCAGTTCTTC. Looking up the rest from reference TRBV18 and TRBJ2-1 gives the full variable domain: NAGVMQNPRHLVRRRGQEARLRCSPMKGHSHVYWYRQLPEEGLKFMVYLQKENIIDESGMPKERFSAEFPKEGPSILRIQQVVRGDSAAYFCASSPLATGQNEQFFGPGTRLTVL.